Included here is one TCR beta chain sequence, with context. Those who participated ranged in age from roughly 18 to 100 years and resided in 20 to 25 US areas. Categorization into cohorts depended on clinical history that participants reported. Symptom resolution, clearance, or two negative PCRs marked donors in Cohort 3 as recovered. The data belong to a study of blood T cell repertoires in COVID-19. Across the study: Samples of COVID-19 (acute and convalescent) were obtained from the United States, Italy and Spain.

Profiled with immunoSEQ multiplex PCR; TCRdb holds only in-frame clones, not every one. The table has some 250,000 clones, approximately 90% seen once. Sequences were obtained from PBMCs or T cells enriched from blood (not recorded which). The sequence was collected from a man between 40 and 49 years old who had recovered from COVID-19.

The CDR3 nucleotides read TGTGCCAGCAGCTTAGGGACGGACAGTTTTGAAGCTTTCTTT. It encodes CASSLGTDSFEAFF. The chain couples TRBV11-3 to TRBJ1-1; D perhaps matches TRBD1 (6 bases). The V gene lost 1 base and the J gene lost 7 bases, with 13 bases spanning the gap. The germline CDR1 and CDR2 sequences are SGHNT and YENEEA. This CDR3 spans 14 amino acids.